These 13 T cell receptor beta chains came from one sample sequenced in a study of metastatic and nonmetastatic thyroid tumors. Ahead of thyroid surgery, no patient had received treatment of any kind. Via MiXCR, TCRdb re-called the PCR reads. The table includes about 30,000 clones, 20% to 30% detected once. Input material: blood. These receptors originate from a female donor with papillary thyroid cancer or a benign thyroid nodule (not recorded which). Some clones in this sample may be carry-over from other donors' samples.

This clone was found many times. V usage is TRBV21-1 and J usage is TRBJ2-3; the tabulated D call, TRBD2, remains unverified against the DNA. TRBV21-1 corresponds to a pseudogene. CDR3 length: 18 amino acids. The CDR3, as DNA: TGTGCCAGCAGCACAATAGCCGGGACTAGCGGATACACAGATACGCAGTATTTT. It codes for CASSTIAGTSGYTDTQYF.

This clone was found many times. A much larger clone is a single base away; this may be a read error. The chain carries TRBV20-1 and TRBJ2-7; 9 positions agree with TRBD1. The germline V gene has CDR1 DFQATT and CDR2 SNEGSKA (reference sequence). The CDR3 extends over 15 amino acids. V lost 3 bases to trimming and J lost 3 bases; unmatched junction nucleotides: 9. The CDR3: CSASGGTGSSYEQYF. The CDR3 nucleotides read TGCAGTGCTAGTGGCGGGACAGGGTCAAGCTACGAGCAGTACTTC.

As regards this clone: This may stem from a read error, because a much larger clone lies one nucleotide away. In DNA, the CDR3 is TGTGCCAGAAACAAGTGGACAGGCGACCGGGATGAGCAGTTCTTC. It yields the protein CARNKWTGDRDEQFF. The J gene is TRBJ2-1, the V gene TRBV6-4; the match to TRBD1 covers 7 bases. Trimming cost V 9 bases and J 8 bases; bases outside gene matches: 16. Germline values: CDR1 MRHNA, CDR2 SNTAGT. The CDR3 sequence is 15 residues long.

This clone was counted at least ten times. The sample holds other DNA sequences that translate to the same CDR3. The chain joins TRBV5-6 to TRBJ2-2; D unclear. The CDR3 is 12 amino acids. Germline V CDR1 and CDR2: SGHDT, YYEEEE. The ends were cut back, 2 bases at V and 5 bases at J, with 4 bases in the middle. Here the CDR3 DNA reads TGTGCCAGCAGCTTTGGGACCGGGGAGCTGTTTTTT. Translating gives CASSFGTGELFF.

This clone came up many times. This chain joins TRBV9 and TRBJ1-4, with 10 bases that match TRBD1. Germline CDR1 SGDLS, CDR2 YYNGEE. CDR3 length: 15 residues. V shed 2 bases and J 7 bases; nucleotides not matched to a gene: 5. The CDR3 DNA follows: TGTGCCAGCAGCGTCTCCGGGACAGGGGTTGAAAAACTGTTTTTT. It yields the protein CASSVSGTGVEKLFF.

Regarding this clone: The germline gene is not matched at one end of the junction; a read error may be the cause. The chain has TRBV28 and TRBJ2-7; TRBD2 might be the D (5 bases). CDR1 is MDHEN, CDR2 SYDVKM, per germline. The CDR3 sequence is 15 residues long. The CDR3: CASSAPRRSLYEQYF. The DNA of the CDR3 is TGTGCCAGCAGTGCACCCCGGAGGTCCCTTTACGAGCAGTACTTT. Full variable domain (rest looked up from reference TRBV28 and TRBJ2-7): DVKVTQSSRYLVKRTGEKVFLECVQDMDHENMFWYRQDPGLGLRLIYFSYDVKMKEKGDIPEGYSVSREKKERFSLILESASTNQTSMYLCASSAPRRSLYEQYFGPGTRLTVT.

The rearrangement links TRBV7-9 to TRBJ1-2; D is possibly TRBD1 (5 bases). This CDR3 contains 14 residues. Per the germline V gene, CDR1 is SEHNR and CDR2 is FQNEAQ (reference sequence). The V gene lost 3 bases and the J gene lost 4 bases, with 12 bases spanning the gap. The CDR3 is CASSLCQGSYGYTF. CDR3 nucleotides: TGTGCCAGCAGCTTGTGCCAGGGCTCCTATGGCTACACCTTC.

As regards this clone: In this CDR3 the conserved last residue, phenylalanine or tryptophan, is missing, so a read error is likely. The DNA is left out, because the CDR3 cannot be placed on it with certainty; the CDR3 is given as TCRdb lists it. V and J are TRBV2 and TRBJ2-1; TRBD2 is taken as the D call from the table, unchecked against the DNA. Germline CDR1 SNHLY, CDR2 FYNNEI. The length of the CDR3 is 10 amino acids, counting both ends. The CDR3 protein is CASSDIGLAG.

This clone was counted only a few times. This chain links TRBV19 with TRBJ2-1; unclear D gene. This CDR3 is 12 amino acids long. Looked up from germline, CDR1 is LNHDA and CDR2 is SQIVND (reference sequence). Trimming cost V 3 bases and J 11 bases, with 11 bases left between them. The DNA of the CDR3 is TGTGCCAGTAGTATCCTAACGGGTCAGCAGTTCTTC. Translated: CASSILTGQQFF.

Ten or more counts support this clone. The sample carries other DNA sequences with the same CDR3. The chain recombines TRBV6-5 with TRBJ1-2, with 7 bases that match TRBD1. The CDR3 is made up of 18 amino acids. Per germline, CDR1 MNHEY and CDR2 SVGAGI. J was trimmed by 0 bases and V by 2 bases; bases with no gene match: 12. The CDR3 nucleotides are TGTGCCAGCAGTTACGCTGCGACAGGGAAGCTAGCTAACTATGGCTACACCTTC. Amino acid sequence: CASSYAATGKLANYGYTF.

This clone came up many times. The chain has TRBV28 and TRBJ2-3, with 7 bases fitting TRBD1. The CDR3 is 13 residues long. Germline-derived CDR1 and CDR2 are MDHEN and SYDVKM. Trimming at V came to 7 bases and at J to 4 bases, leaving 5 bases not matched to a gene. Here the CDR3 DNA reads TGTGCCAGCATGAGGGGGCGGTCAGATACGCAGTATTTT. This gives the protein CASMRGRSDTQYF.

Note on this clone: One end of the junction does not line up with germline, which may come from a read error. The chain employs TRBV20-1 and TRBJ2-7; D perhaps matches TRBD2 (5 bases). Germline loops: CDR1 DFQATT, CDR2 SNEGSKA (reference sequence). This CDR3 spans 15 amino acids. The CDR3 is CSARGPGTAPFEQEF. The CDR3 coding sequence is TGCAGTGCTAGAGGGCCGGGAACGGCGCCCTTCGAGCAGGAATTC.

On this clone: One junction end disagrees with the germline gene, perhaps due to a read error. The chain is built from TRBV20-1 and TRBJ2-3, with 13 bases matching TRBD2. The CDR3 has 16 residues. Germline V gene sequence: CDR1 DFQATT, CDR2 SNEGSKA (reference sequence). The CDR3 is CSAATMGLAGSDPQYF. CDR3 nucleotide sequence: TGCAGTGCCGCGACCATGGGACTAGCGGGATCAGATCCGCAGTATTTT.